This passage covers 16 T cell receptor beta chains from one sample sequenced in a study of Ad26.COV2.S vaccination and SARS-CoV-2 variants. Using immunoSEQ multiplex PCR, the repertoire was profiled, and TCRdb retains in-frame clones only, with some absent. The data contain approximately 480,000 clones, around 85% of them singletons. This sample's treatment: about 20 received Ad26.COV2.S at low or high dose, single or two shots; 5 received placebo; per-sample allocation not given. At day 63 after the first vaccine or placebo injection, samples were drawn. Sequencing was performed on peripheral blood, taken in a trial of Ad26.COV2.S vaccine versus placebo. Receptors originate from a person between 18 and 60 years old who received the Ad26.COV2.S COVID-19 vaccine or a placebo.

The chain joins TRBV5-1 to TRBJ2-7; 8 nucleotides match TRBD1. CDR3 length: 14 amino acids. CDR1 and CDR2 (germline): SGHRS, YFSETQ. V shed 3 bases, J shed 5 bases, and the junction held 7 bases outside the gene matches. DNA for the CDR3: TGCGCCAGCAGCTCTGATACGGGACAGGACGAGCAGTACTTC. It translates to CASSSDTGQDEQYF.

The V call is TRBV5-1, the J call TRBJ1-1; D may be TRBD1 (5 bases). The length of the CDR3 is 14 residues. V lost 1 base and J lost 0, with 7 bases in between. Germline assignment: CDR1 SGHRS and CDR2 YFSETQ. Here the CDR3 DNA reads TGCGCCAGCAGCTTGAGGGGCATGAACACTGAAGCTTTCTTT. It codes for CASSLRGMNTEAFF.

This CDR3 is CASSLTGVGEKLFF. CDR3 coding DNA: TGTGCCAGCAGCTTAACAGGGGTCGGTGAAAAACTGTTTTTT. V usage is TRBV5-6 and J usage is TRBJ1-4; 7 bases map to TRBD1. The germline CDR1 and CDR2 sequences are SGHDT and YYEEEE. CDR3 size: 14 residues. J gave up 7 bases and V 2 bases, and 5 bases lay outside the gene matches.

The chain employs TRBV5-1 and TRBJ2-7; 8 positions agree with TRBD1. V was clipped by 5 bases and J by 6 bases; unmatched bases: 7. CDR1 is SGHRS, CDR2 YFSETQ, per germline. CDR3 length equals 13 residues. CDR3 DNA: TGCGCCAGCAGTTTCGGACAGGGAACCGAGCAGTACTTC. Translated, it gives CASSFGQGTEQYF.

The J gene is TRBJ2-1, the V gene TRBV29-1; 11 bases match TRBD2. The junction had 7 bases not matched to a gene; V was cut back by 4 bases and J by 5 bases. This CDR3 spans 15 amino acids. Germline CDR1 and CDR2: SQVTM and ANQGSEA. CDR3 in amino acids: CSVGVLAGAHNEQFF. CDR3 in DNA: TGCAGCGTTGGCGTACTAGCGGGAGCCCACAATGAGCAGTTCTTC.

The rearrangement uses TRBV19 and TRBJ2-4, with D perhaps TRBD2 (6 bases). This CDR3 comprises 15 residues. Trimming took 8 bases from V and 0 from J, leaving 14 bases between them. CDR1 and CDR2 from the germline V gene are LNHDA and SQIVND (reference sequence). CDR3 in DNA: TGTGCCAGTGCCGGACTAAACCTAGCCAAAAACATTCAGTACTTC. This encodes CASAGLNLAKNIQYF.

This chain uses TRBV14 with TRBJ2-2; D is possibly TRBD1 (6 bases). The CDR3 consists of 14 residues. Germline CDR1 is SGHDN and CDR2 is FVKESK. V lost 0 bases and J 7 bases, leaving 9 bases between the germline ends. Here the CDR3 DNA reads TGTGCCAGCAGCCAAGAAACAGGGTTCGGGGAGCTGTTTTTT. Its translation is CASSQETGFGELFF.

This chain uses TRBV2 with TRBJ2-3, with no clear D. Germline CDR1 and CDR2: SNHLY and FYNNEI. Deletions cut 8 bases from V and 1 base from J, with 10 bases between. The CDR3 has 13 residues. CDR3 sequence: CASPPLGTDTQYF. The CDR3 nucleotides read TGTGCCAGCCCCCCTCTCGGCACAGATACGCAGTATTTT.

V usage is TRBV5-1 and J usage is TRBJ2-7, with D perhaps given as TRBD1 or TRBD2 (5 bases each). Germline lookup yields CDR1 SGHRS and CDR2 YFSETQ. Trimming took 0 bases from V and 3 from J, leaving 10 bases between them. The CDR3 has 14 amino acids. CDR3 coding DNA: TGCGCCAGCAGCTTGGTGGTGGGGGTCTACGAGCAGTACTTC. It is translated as CASSLVVGVYEQYF.

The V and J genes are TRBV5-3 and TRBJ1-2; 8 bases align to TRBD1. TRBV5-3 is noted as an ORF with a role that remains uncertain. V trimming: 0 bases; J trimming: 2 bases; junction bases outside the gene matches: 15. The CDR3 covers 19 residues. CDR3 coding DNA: TGTGCCAGAAGCTTGGCCTTTAAAGGACAGGGCCTAGCCAACTATGGCTACACCTTC. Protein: CARSLAFKGQGLANYGYTF.

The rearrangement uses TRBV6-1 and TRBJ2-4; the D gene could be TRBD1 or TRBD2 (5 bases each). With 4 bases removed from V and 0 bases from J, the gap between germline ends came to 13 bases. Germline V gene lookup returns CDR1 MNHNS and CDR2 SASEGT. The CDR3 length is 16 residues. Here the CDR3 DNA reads TGTGCCAGCAGTGCACTGGGGGTACTAGCCAAAAACATTCAGTACTTC. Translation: CASSALGVLAKNIQYF.

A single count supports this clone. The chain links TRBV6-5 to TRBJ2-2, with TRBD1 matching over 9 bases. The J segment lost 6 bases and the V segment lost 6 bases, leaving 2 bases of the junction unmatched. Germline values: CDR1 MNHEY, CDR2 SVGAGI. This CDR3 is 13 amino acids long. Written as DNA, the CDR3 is TGTGCCAGCAGACAGGGGGCCGCCGGGGAGCTGTTTTTT. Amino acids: CASRQGAAGELFF.

CDR3 DNA: TGTGCCAGCAGTAAATCTAGCGCAAGCTCCTACGAGCAGTACTTC. Its protein is CASSKSSASSYEQYF. The gene calls are TRBV6-5 and TRBJ2-7, with D maybe TRBD2 (6 bases). The CDR3 length is 15 residues. Germline CDR1 reads MNHEY; CDR2 reads SVGAGI. V was shortened by 5 bases and J by 0 bases, with 14 bases between the two germline ends.

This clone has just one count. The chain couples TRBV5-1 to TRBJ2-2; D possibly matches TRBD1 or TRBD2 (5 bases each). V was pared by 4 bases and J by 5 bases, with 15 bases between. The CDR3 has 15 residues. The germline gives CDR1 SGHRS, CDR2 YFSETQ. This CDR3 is CASSPSLGGTGELFF. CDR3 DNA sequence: TGCGCCAGCAGCCCGAGCCTTGGGGGAACCGGGGAGCTGTTTTTT. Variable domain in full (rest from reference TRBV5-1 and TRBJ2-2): KAGVTQTPRYLIKTRGQQVTLSCSPISGHRSVSWYQQTPGQGLQFLFEYFSETQRNKGNFPGRFSGRQFSNSRSEMNVSTLELGDSALYLCASSPSLGGTGELFFGEGSRLTVL.

The CDR3 here is CASSSGQGMEQYF. The CDR3, as DNA: TGTGCCAGCAGCTCAGGACAGGGCATGGAGCAGTACTTC. The chain uses TRBV5-6 and TRBJ2-7, with TRBD1 matching 8 bases. The J segment lost 7 bases and the V segment lost 3 bases, leaving 6 bases of the junction unmatched. CDR1 and CDR2 (germline): SGHDT, YYEEEE. This CDR3 has 13 residues. Supplemented by reference TRBV5-6 and TRBJ2-7, the full variable domain reads DAGVTQSPTHLIKTRGQQVTLRCSPKSGHDTVSWYQQALGQGPQFIFQYYEEEERQRGNFPDRFSGHQFPNYSSELNVNALLLGDSALYLCASSSGQGMEQYFGPGTRLTVT.

This CDR3 reads CASASTTSNTEAFF. DNA of the CDR3: TGCGCCAGCGCCTCAACTACCTCGAACACTGAAGCTTTCTTT. The chain joins TRBV4-3 to TRBJ1-1, with D uncertain. Germline V CDR1 and CDR2: LGHNA, YSLEER. This CDR3 has 14 residues. Trimming pared 8 bases from V and 1 base from J, leaving 14 bases between.